Here is one T cell receptor beta chain with its context. This sample is part of a study of blood T cell repertoires in COVID-19. Overall study context: From the United States, Italy and Spain came samples of acute and convalescent COVID-19. T cells, B-cell-depleted T cells, or PBMCs provided the cDNA or gDNA that served as material.

Profiled with immunoSEQ multiplex PCR; TCRdb holds only in-frame clones, not every one. In the table there are about 670,000 clones, about 90% of which are singletons. The germline V gene has CDR1 SGHTA and CDR2 FQGNSA. V was cut by 3 bases and J by 6 bases, with 9 bases left in between. The CDR3 totals 13 residues. This clonotype was sampled from a woman between 18 and 29 years old with acute or convalescent COVID-19. The rearrangement uses TRBV7-2 and TRBJ1-5; TRBD1 might be the D (5 bases). What was sequenced was peripheral blood. The CDR3 region is CASSLWGVQPQHF. In nucleotides, the CDR3 is TGTGCCAGCAGCTTGTGGGGGGTTCAGCCCCAGCATTTT. Based on the CDR3 plus reference TRBV7-2 and TRBJ1-5, the full variable domain is GAGVSQSPSNKVTEKGKDVELRCDPISGHTALYWYRQSLGQGLEFLIYFQGNSAPDKSGLPSDRFSAERTGGSVSTLTIQRTQQEDSAVYLCASSLWGVQPQHFGDGTRLSIL.